These 14 T cell receptor beta chains originate from one sample sequenced in a study of neurological immune-mediated disorders. TCRdb re-called the 5' RACE reads with MiXCR, one entry per CDR3 protein. The sample records tens of thousands of distinct CDR3 sequences, about a sixth being singletons. Sequenced input: PBMCs. The receptors originated from a woman between 40 and 55 years old in good health.

This clonotype has at least ten counts. The gene calls are TRBV24-1 and TRBJ1-1, with D unresolved. CDR1 is KGHDR, CDR2 SFDVKD, per germline. This CDR3 has 12 residues. V lost 5 bases to trimming and J lost 1 base, with 4 bases between them. CDR3: CATSGPNTEAFF. The DNA for the CDR3 is TGTGCCACCAGTGGGCCGAACACTGAAGCTTTCTTT.

This clonotype has only a few counts. The V and J genes are TRBV30 and TRBJ2-7, with 10 bases lining up with TRBD1. V trimming: 3 bases; J trimming: 3 bases; junction bases outside the gene matches: 8. This CDR3 spans 15 amino acids. Germline loops: CDR1 GTSNPN, CDR2 SVGIG (reference sequence). The CDR3 DNA reads as TGTGCCTGGAGGAAGATCGGGACAGGGGTCTACGAGCAGTACTTC. This encodes CAWRKIGTGVYEQYF.

This clonotype was recorded once. The CDR3 DNA follows: TGTGCCAGTACGGACTTTTATAGCAATCAGCCCCAGCATTTT. It yields the protein CASTDFYSNQPQHF. This rearrangement joins TRBV19 to TRBJ1-5; D remains ambiguous. CDR1 LNHDA and CDR2 SQIVND come from the germline V gene (reference sequence). The CDR3 is 14 amino acids. V lost 7 bases and J lost 0, with 10 bases in between. The variable domain in full, completed from reference TRBV19 and TRBJ1-5, reads DGGITQSPKYLFRKEGQNVTLSCEQNLNHDAMYWYRQDPGQGLRLIYYSQIVNDFQKGDIAEGYSVSREKKESFPLTVTSAQKNPTAFYLCASTDFYSNQPQHFGDGTRLSIL.

The gene calls are TRBV3-1 and TRBJ2-7; D gene unclear. The end of the DNA is better explained by TRBJ2-5, so the J call may be wrong. There are 12 residues in the CDR3. CDR1 and CDR2 (germline): LGHDT, YNNKEL (reference sequence). For the CDR3, the DNA is TGTGCCAGCAGCCAAGACGGGGAGACCCAGTACTTC. It yields the protein CASSQDGETQYF.

The chain employs TRBV12-3 or TRBV12-4 and TRBJ1-5, with 7 positions matching TRBD1. CDR3 length: 15 residues. Trimming removed 3 bases from V and 2 bases from J; junction bases left unmatched: 4. The CDR3 DNA follows: TGTGCCAGCAGTTTCGACGGACAGGGCAATCAGCCCCAGCATTTT. This gives the protein CASSFDGQGNQPQHF.

There are many counts of this clonotype. The chain combines TRBV2 with TRBJ1-5; D perhaps matches TRBD1 (6 bases). Deletions cut 4 bases from V and 1 base from J, with 14 bases between. This CDR3 is 16 amino acids long. The germline V gene has CDR1 SNHLY and CDR2 FYNNEI. Written as DNA, the CDR3 is TGTGCCAGCAGTGGACCCAAAAGGGGGAGCAATCAGCCCCAGCATTTT. Amino acids: CASSGPKRGSNQPQHF.

In this sample, this clonotype turned up many times. V usage is TRBV7-2 and J usage is TRBJ1-3, with TRBD1 as a possible D gene (5 bases). V dropped 10 bases and J dropped 1 base, with 17 bases sitting between them. The germline CDR1 and CDR2 sequences are SGHTA and FQGNSA. This CDR3 contains 15 residues. CDR3 coding DNA: TGTGCCACTTCGATAGGGACCTCATCTGGAAACACCATATATTTT. This gives the protein CATSIGTSSGNTIYF.

In its sample, this clonotype was seen many times. The chain couples TRBV27 to TRBJ2-3; perhaps TRBD1 as D (6 bases). Deletions cut 5 bases from V and 0 bases from J, with 15 bases between. The CDR3 loop spans 16 amino acids. CDR1 and CDR2 (germline): MNHEY, SMNVEV (reference sequence). In DNA, the CDR3 is TGTGCCAGCAGTATTGATGGGGGCGCTAGCACAGATACGCAGTATTTT. Protein sequence: CASSIDGGASTDTQYF.

The J gene is TRBJ2-5, the V gene TRBV2; the D gene is possibly TRBD2 (7 bases). The CDR3 contains 14 residues. Trimming took off 0 bases at V and 5 bases at J, with 10 bases between the two ends. CDR1 and CDR2 (germline): SNHLY, FYNNEI. The CDR3 nucleotides are TGTGCCAGCAGTGAAGCAGGGGGAGGGGAGACCCAGTACTTC. Protein sequence: CASSEAGGGETQYF.

The rearrangement uses TRBV5-1 and TRBJ1-1, with D perhaps TRBD1 (6 bases). Germline CDR1 and CDR2: SGHRS and YFSETQ. The CDR3 length is 14 residues. The V end was cut by 4 bases, the J end by 0 bases, with 10 bases between. As DNA, the CDR3 is TGCGCCAGCAGCACCGGACAGATGAACACTGAAGCTTTCTTT. Amino acids: CASSTGQMNTEAFF.

A single count supports this clonotype. This chain connects TRBV7-3 to TRBJ2-3, with D maybe TRBD2 (6 bases). The germline V gene has CDR1 SGHTA and CDR2 FQGTGA. With 4 bases removed from V and 1 base from J, the gap between germline ends came to 12 bases. The CDR3 runs to 15 residues. The CDR3 protein is CASSSSGLGTDTQYF. CDR3 DNA: TGTGCCAGCAGCTCGAGCGGGTTGGGCACAGATACGCAGTATTTT.

This clonotype was counted ten times or more. The chain combines TRBV5-1 with TRBJ2-1; 11 bases align to TRBD2. CDR3 length equals 15 residues. Germline V gives CDR1 SGHRS, CDR2 YFSETQ. The J segment lost 13 bases and the V segment lost 0 bases, leaving 9 bases of the junction unmatched. This CDR3 reads CASSLALAGVPEQFF. The CDR3 nucleotides are TGCGCCAGCAGCTTGGCACTAGCGGGGGTCCCGGAACAGTTCTTC. Variable domain in full (rest from reference TRBV5-1 and TRBJ2-1): KAGVTQTPRYLIKTRGQQVTLSCSPISGHRSVSWYQQTPGQGLQFLFEYFSETQRNKGNFPGRFSGRQFSNSRSEMNVSTLELGDSALYLCASSLALAGVPEQFFGPGTRLTVL.

This clonotype was counted between two and nine times. The chain uses TRBV5-1 and TRBJ2-7, with D possibly TRBD1 on 6 matching bases. V was clipped by 3 bases and J by 13 bases, with 23 bases between them. The V gene's germline CDR1 is SGHRS and CDR2 YFSETQ. The CDR3 is 14 residues long. Written as DNA, the CDR3 is TGCGCCAGCAGCTGGGGCCTAAACAGGGAACAGCTATACTTC. This codes for CASSWGLNREQLYF.

The table lists this clonotype with many counts. The chain is built from TRBV9 and TRBJ2-4; TRBD2 matches 10 bases. The V and J ends lost 0 bases and 0 bases, in that order; junction bases with no gene match: 9. The CDR3 covers 19 residues. Per the germline V gene, CDR1 is SGDLS and CDR2 is YYNGEE. CDR3 sequence (DNA): TGTGCCAGCAGCGTAGGAGGGACTAGCGCGGGTGTAGCCAAAAACATTCAGTACTTC. Its translation: CASSVGGTSAGVAKNIQYF. Based on the CDR3 plus reference TRBV9 and TRBJ2-4, the full variable domain is DSGVTQTPKHLITATGQRVTLRCSPRSGDLSVYWYQQSLDQGLQFLIQYYNGEERAKGNILERFSAQQFPDLHSELNLSSLELGDSALYFCASSVGGTSAGVAKNIQYFGAGTRLSVL.